This TCR beta chain was obtained from a study of CD8 T cells in Susac syndrome. Reverse transcription of roughly 0.45 to 1 ug RNA was performed with random hexamers. The amplification used immunoSEQ multiplex PCR on TCR beta CDR3; it spanned 54 Vbeta and 13 Jbeta. TCRdb redid the calling of the immunoSEQ multiplex PCR reads with MiXCR, one entry per CDR3 protein. In the table there are roughly 400,000 distinct CDR3 sequences, approximately 85% of which are singletons. This clonotype came up a few times. The germline CDR1 and CDR2 sequences are SQVTM and ANQGSEA. The ends were cut back, 1 base at V and 5 bases at J, with 4 bases in the middle. This CDR3 is built from 11 residues.

The origin of this receptor is a human donor with multiple sclerosis. Sequences were obtained from CD8+ T cells from PBMCs. The V call is TRBV29-1, the J call TRBJ2-3, with D hard to call. Written as DNA, the CDR3 is TGCAGCGTTGAAGTAGGAGATACGCAGTATTTT. Translated: CSVEVGDTQYF.